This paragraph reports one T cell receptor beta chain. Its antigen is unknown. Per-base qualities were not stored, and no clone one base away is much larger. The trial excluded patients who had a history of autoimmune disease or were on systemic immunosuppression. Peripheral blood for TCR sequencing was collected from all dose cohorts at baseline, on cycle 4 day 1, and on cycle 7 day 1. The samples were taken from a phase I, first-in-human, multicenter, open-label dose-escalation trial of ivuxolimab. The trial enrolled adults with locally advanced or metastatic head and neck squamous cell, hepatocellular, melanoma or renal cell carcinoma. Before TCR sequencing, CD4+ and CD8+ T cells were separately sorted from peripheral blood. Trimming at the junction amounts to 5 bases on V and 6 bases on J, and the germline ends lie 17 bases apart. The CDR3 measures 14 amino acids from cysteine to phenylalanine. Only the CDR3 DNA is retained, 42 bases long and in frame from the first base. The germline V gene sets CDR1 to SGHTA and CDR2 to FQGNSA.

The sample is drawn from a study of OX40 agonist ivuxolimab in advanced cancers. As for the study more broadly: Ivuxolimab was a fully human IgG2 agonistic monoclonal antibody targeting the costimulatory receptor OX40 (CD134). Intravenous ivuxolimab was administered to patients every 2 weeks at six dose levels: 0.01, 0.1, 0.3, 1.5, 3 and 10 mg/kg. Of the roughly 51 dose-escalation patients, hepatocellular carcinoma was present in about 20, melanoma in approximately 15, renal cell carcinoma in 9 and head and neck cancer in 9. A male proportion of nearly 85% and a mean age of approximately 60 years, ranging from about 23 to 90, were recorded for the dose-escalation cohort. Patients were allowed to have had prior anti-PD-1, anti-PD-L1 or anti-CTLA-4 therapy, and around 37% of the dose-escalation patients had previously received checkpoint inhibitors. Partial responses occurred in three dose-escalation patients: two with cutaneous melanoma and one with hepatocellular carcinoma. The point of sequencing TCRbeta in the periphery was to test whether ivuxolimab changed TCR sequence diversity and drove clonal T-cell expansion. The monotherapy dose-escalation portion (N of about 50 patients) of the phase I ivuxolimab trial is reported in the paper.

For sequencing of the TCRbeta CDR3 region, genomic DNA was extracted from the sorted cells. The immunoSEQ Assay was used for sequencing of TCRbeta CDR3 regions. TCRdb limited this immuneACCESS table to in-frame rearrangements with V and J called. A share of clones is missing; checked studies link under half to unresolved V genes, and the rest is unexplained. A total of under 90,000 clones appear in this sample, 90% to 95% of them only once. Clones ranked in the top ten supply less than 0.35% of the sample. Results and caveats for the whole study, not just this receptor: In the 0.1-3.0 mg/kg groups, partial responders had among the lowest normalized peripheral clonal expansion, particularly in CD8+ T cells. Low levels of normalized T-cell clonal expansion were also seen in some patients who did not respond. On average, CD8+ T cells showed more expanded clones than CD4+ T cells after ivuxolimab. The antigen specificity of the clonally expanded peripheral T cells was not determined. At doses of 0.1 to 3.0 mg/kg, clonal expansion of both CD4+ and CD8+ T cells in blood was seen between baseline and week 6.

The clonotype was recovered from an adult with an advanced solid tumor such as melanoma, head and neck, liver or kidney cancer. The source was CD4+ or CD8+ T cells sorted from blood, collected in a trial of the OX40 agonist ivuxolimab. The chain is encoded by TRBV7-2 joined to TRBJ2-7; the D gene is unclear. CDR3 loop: CASSPEGRAREQYF. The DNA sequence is TGTGCCAGCAGCCCCGAAGGACGCGCCCGCGAGCAGTACTTC.